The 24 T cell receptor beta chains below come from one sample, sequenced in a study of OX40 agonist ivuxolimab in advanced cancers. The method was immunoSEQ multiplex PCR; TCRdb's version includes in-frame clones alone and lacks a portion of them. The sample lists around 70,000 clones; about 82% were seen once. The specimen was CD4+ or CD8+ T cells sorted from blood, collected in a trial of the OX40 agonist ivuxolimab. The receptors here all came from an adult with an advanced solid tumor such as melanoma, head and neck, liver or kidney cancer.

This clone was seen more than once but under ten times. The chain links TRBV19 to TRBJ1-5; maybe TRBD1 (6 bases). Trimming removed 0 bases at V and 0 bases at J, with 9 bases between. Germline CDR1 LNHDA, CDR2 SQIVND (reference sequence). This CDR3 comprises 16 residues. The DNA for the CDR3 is TGTGCCAGTAGTATAGATGGGACACTTAGCAATCAGCCCCAGCATTTT. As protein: CASSIDGTLSNQPQHF.

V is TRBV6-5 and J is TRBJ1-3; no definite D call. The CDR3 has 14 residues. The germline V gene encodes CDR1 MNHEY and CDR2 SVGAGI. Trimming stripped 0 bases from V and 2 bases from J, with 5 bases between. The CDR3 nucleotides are TGTGCCAGCAGTTACTCAATAGCTGGAAACACCATATATTTT. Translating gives CASSYSIAGNTIYF.

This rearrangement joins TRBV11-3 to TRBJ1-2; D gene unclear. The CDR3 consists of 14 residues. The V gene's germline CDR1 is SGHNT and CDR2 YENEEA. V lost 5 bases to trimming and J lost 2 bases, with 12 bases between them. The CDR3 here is CASSPESQNYGYTF. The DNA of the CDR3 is TGTGCCAGCAGCCCCGAGAGCCAGAACTATGGCTACACCTTC. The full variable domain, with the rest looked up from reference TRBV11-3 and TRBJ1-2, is EAGVVQSPRYKIIEKKQPVAFWCNPISGHNTLYWYLQNLGQGPELLIRYENEEAVDDSQLPKDRFSAERLKGVDSTLKIQPAELGDSAVYLCASSPESQNYGYTFGSGTRLTVV.

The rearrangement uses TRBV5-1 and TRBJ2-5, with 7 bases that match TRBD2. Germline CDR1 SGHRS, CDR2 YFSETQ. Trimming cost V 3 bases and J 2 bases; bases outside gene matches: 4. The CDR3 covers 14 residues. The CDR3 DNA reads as TGCGCCAGCAGCTCAGGGACTAAACAAGAGACCCAGTACTTC. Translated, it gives CASSSGTKQETQYF.

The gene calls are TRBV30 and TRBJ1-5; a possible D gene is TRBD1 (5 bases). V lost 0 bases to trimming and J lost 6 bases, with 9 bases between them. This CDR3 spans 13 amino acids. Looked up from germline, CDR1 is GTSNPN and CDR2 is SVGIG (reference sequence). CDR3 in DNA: TGTGCCTGGAGTGTAAGGGGAAGTCAGCCCCAGCATTTT. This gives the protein CAWSVRGSQPQHF.

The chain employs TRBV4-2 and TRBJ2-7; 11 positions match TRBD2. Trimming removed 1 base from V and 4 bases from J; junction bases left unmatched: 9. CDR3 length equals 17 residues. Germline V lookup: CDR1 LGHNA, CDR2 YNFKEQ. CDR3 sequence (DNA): TGTGCCAGCAGCCAAGGCTCCCCTACTAGCGGGAGTTACGAGCAGTACTTC. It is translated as CASSQGSPTSGSYEQYF.

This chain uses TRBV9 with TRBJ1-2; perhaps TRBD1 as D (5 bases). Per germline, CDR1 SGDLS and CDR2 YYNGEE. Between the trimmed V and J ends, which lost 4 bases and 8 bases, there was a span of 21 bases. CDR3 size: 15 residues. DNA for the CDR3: TGTGCCAGCAGCTCCGAGGGGCAGCCGGAAGACGGCTACACCTTC. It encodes CASSSEGQPEDGYTF.

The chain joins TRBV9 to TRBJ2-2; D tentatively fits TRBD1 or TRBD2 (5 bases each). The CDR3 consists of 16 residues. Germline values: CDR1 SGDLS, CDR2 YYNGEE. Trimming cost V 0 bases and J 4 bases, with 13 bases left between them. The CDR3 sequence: CASSVGLWGSTGELFF. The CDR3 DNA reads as TGTGCCAGCAGCGTAGGGTTGTGGGGGAGCACCGGGGAGCTGTTTTTT.

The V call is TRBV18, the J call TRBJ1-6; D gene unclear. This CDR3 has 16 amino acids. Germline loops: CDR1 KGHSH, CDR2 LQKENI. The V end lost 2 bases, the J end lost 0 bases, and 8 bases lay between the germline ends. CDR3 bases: TGTGCCAGCTCACCAGAGGAGAGCTCCTATAATTCACCCCTCCACTTT. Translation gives CASSPEESSYNSPLHF.

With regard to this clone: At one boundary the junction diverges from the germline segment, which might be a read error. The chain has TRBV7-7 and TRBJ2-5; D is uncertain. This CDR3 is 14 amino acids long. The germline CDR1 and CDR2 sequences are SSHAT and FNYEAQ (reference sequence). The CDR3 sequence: CASSLKGPGETQYF. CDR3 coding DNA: TGTGCTAGCAGCTTAAAAGGGCCTGGGGAGACCCAGTACTTC.

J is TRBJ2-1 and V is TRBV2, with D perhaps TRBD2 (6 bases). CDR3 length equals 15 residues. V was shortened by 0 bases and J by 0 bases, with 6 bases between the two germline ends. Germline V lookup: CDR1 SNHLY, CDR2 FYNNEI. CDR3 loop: CASSEASGSYNEQFF. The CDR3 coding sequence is TGTGCCAGCAGTGAAGCTAGCGGCTCCTACAATGAGCAGTTCTTC.

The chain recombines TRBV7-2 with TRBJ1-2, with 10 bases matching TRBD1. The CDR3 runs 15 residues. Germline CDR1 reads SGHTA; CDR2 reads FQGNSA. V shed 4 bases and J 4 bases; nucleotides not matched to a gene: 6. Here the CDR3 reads CASSYRQGAFYGYTF. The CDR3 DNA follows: TGTGCCAGCAGCTACCGACAGGGGGCCTTCTATGGCTACACCTTC.

Here the CDR3 reads CASSKGDREGDTQYF. The CDR3 DNA is TGTGCCAGTAGTAAGGGTGACAGGGAAGGGGATACGCAGTATTTT. V gene TRBV19 combines with J gene TRBJ2-3, with TRBD1 matching over 7 bases. Germline values: CDR1 LNHDA, CDR2 SQIVND (reference sequence). Trimming cost V 4 bases and J 6 bases; bases outside gene matches: 10. The CDR3 is made up of 15 amino acids.

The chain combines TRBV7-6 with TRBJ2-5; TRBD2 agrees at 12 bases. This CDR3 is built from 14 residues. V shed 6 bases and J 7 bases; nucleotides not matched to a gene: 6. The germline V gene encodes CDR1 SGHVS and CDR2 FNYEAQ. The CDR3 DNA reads TGTGCCAGCAGGGGACTAGCGGGCTTCCGGACCCAGTACTTC. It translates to CASRGLAGFRTQYF.

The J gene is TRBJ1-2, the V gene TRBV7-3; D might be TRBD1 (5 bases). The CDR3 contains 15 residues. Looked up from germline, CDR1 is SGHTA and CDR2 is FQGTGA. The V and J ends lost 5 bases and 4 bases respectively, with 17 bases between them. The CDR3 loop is CASSTGPGLSYGYTF. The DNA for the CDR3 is TGTGCCAGCAGCACAGGACCGGGACTCTCCTATGGCTACACCTTC.

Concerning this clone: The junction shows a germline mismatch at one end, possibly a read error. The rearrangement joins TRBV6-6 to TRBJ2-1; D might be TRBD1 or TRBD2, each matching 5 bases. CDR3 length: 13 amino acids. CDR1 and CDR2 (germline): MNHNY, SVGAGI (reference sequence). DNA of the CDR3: TGTGCCAGCAGTTACCCGTGGGGGAGTGAGCTGTTCTTC. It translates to CASSYPWGSELFF.

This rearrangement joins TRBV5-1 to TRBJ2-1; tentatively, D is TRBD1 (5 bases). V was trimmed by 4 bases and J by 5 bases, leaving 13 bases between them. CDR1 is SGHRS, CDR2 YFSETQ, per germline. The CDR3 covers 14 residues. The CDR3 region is CASSHQGWDNEQFF. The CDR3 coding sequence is TGCGCCAGCAGCCACCAGGGATGGGACAATGAGCAGTTCTTC.

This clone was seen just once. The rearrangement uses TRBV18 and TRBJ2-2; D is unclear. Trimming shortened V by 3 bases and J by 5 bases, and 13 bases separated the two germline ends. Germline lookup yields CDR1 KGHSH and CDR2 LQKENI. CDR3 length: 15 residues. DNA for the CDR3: TGTGCCAGCTCACCCCCGAACTACCTAACCGGGGAGCTGTTTTTT. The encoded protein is CASSPPNYLTGELFF. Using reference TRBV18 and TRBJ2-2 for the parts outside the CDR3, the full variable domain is NAGVMQNPRHLVRRRGQEARLRCSPMKGHSHVYWYRQLPEEGLKFMVYLQKENIIDESGMPKERFSAEFPKEGPSILRIQQVVRGDSAAYFCASSPPNYLTGELFFGEGSRLTVL.

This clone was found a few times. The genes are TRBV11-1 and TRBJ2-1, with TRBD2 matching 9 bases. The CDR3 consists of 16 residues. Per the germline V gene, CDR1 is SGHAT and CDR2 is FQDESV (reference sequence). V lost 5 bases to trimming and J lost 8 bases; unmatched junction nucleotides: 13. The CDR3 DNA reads TGTGCCAGCAGCCCGGGACTAGCCAGTTTTGAGGATGAGCAGTTCTTC. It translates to CASSPGLASFEDEQFF.

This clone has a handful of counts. The CDR3 DNA follows: TGCGCCAGCAGCCAAGAAGGACGGGCGCGGACTGAAGCTTTCTTT. Its protein product is CASSQEGRARTEAFF. The chain links TRBV4-1 to TRBJ1-1; D unresolved. Germline values: CDR1 MGHRA, CDR2 YSYEKL. V lost 0 bases to trimming and J lost 5 bases, with 13 bases between them. The CDR3 covers 15 residues.

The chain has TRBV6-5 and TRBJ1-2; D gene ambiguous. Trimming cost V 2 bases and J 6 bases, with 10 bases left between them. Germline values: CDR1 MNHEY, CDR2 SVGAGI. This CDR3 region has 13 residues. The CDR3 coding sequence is TGTGCCAGCAGTTACAGAGGGTACCATGGCTACACCTTC. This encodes CASSYRGYHGYTF.

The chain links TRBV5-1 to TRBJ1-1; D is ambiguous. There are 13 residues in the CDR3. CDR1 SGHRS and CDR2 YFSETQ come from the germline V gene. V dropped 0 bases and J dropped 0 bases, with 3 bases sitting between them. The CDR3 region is CASSLELNTEAFF. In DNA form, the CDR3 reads TGCGCCAGCAGCTTGGAACTGAACACTGAAGCTTTCTTT.

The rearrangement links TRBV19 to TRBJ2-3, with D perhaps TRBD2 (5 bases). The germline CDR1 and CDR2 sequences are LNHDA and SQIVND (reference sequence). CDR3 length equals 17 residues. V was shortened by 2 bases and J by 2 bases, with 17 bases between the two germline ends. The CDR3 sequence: CASSISSTRANTDTQYF. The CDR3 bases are TGTGCCAGTAGTATAAGTTCAACTAGAGCTAACACAGATACGCAGTATTTT.

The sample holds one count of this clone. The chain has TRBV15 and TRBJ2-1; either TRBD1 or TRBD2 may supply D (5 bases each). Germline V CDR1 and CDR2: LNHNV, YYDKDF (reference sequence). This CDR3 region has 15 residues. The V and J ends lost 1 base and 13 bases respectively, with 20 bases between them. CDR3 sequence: CATSRVTHQGVGQFF. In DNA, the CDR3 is TGTGCCACCAGCAGAGTTACCCATCAGGGAGTGGGTCAGTTCTTC.